The next 22 T cell receptor beta chains were all read from a single sample in a study of T cells in women clearing cervical HPV infection. Some clones are missing from TCRdb's copy, which holds only in-frame ones; the method was immunoSEQ multiplex PCR. Its clone listing holds 31,000 or so clones. The sequenced sample consisted of blood buffy coat. These receptors all come from a woman aged 18 to 75 with a cervical HPV16 infection that either progressed to CIN3+ or cleared (not recorded which).

A remark on this clone: The read ends 3 residues before the CDR3 terminus; that terminus is restored from the germline J gene. This chain joins TRBV11-2 and TRBJ2-5; D gene ambiguous. Germline CDR1 reads SGHAT; CDR2 reads FQNNGV. Trimming shortened V by 6 bases and J by 5 bases, and 10 bases separated the two germline ends. CDR3 length equals 12 residues. CDR3 DNA (partial): TGTGCCAGCAGTTTTGCCGGGGAGACC. Encoded protein: CASSFAGET. The full CDR3 sequence reads CASSFAGETQYF.

Concerning this clone itself: From the germline J gene comes the end of the CDR3, since the read stops 3 residues before it. This chain connects TRBV6-1 to TRBJ2-1; D not resolved. With 0 bases removed from V and 8 bases from J, the gap between germline ends came to 11 bases. CDR3 length: 14 residues. The V gene's germline CDR1 is MNHNS and CDR2 SASEGT. CDR3 region: CASSEARVYDEQFF. The covered CDR3 bases are TGTGCCAGCAGTGAAGCGCGCGTATACGATGAG.

With respect to this clone: The read halts 3 residues ahead of the CDR3 end, with the missing end drawn from the germline J gene. The genes are TRBV5-1 and TRBJ1-1, with 7 bases identical to TRBD1. There are 14 residues in the CDR3. From germline, CDR1 is SGHRS and CDR2 YFSETQ. The junction had 6 bases not matched to a gene; V was cut back by 0 bases and J by 7 bases. The CDR3 DNA, read in part, is TGCGCCAGCAGCTTGGGTGGGACAGTAAATGAA. It codes for CASSLGGTVNE. The full CDR3 is CASSLGGTVNEAFF.

A note on this clone: The read gets to within 3 residues of the CDR3 end, and the germline J gene fills in the rest. The chain links TRBV2 to TRBJ1-4; 8 positions match TRBD1. The V gene's germline CDR1 is SNHLY and CDR2 FYNNEI. This CDR3 region has 14 residues. Partial CDR3 DNA: TGTGCCAGCAGCCCAACCGACAGGGGAAAGGAA. This translates into CASSPTDRGKE. The CDR3, in full, reads CASSPTDRGKELFF.

To note about this clone: The CDR3 end falls 3 residues outside the read, so it is completed with the germline J gene. J is TRBJ2-5 and V is TRBV2; 7 bases line up with TRBD2. CDR1 and CDR2 (germline): SNHLY, FYNNEI. This CDR3 is 11 amino acids long. V dropped 10 bases and J dropped 4; count of bases not matched to a gene: 3. The CDR3 loop reads CAKRGGETQYF. The DNA read from the CDR3 is TGTGCCAAGCGGGGAGGAGAGACC.

To note about this clone: Read data end 3 residues before the CDR3 end; the end is taken from the germline J gene. The chain uses TRBV7-2 and TRBJ2-3; TRBD1 is a possible D gene (5 bases). The CDR3 spans 13 residues. From germline, CDR1 is SGHTA and CDR2 FQGNSA. The CDR3 is CASSLGNRQPQYF. The part of the CDR3 DNA that was read is TGTGCCAGCAGCTTAGGAAATCGACAGCCG. Full variable domain (outside the CDR3, taken from reference TRBV7-2 and TRBJ2-3): GAGVSQSPSNKVTEKGKDVELRCDPISGHTALYWYRQSLGQGLEFLIYFQGNSAPDKSGLPSDRFSAERTGGSVSTLTIQRTQQEDSAVYLCASSLGNRQPQYFGPGTRLTVL.

Comment on this clone: From the germline J gene comes the end of the CDR3, since the read stops 3 residues before it. The rearrangement uses TRBV20-1 and TRBJ2-7, with a weak D call TRBD1 (6 bases). Germline CDR1 DFQATT, CDR2 SNEGSKA (reference sequence). Trimming pared 5 bases from V and 4 bases from J, leaving 15 bases between. The CDR3 spans 13 residues. CDR3 amino acids: CSASTGALYEQYF. The sequenced CDR3 bases are TGCAGTGCTTCGACAGGAGCTTTATACGAG.

Concerning this clone itself: The read terminates 3 residues before the CDR3 end, so the remaining end is supplied by the germline J gene. The gene calls are TRBV13 and TRBJ1-1; D not certain. CDR3 length equals 14 residues. Germline V gene lookup returns CDR1 PRHDT and CDR2 FYEKMQ (reference sequence). CDR3: CASSLAGGPSEAFF. The sequenced CDR3 bases are TGTGCCAGCAGCTTGGCGGGAGGGCCGAGTGAG.

On this clone: The read gets to within 3 residues of the CDR3 end, and the germline J gene fills in the rest. V gene TRBV14 combines with J gene TRBJ2-5; 8 nucleotides agree with TRBD1. The germline CDR1 and CDR2 sequences are SGHDN and FVKESK. The CDR3 covers 17 residues. V was pared by 3 bases and J by 5 bases, with 14 bases of the junction left unmatched. The part of the CDR3 DNA that was read is TGTGCCAGCAGCCAGAGCCCACGGGGCAGGGGGCTGGAGACC. This sequence encodes CASSQSPRGRGLET. The full CDR3 protein is CASSQSPRGRGLETQYF.

Worth noting for this clone: The DNA ends 3 residues before the CDR3 does, and the rest of the CDR3 is filled in from the germline J gene. V gene TRBV2 combines with J gene TRBJ1-5, with D unresolved. The CDR3 totals 16 residues. CDR1 is SNHLY and CDR2 is FYNNEI in the germline V gene. With 0 bases removed from V and 0 bases from J, the gap between germline ends came to 9 bases. The part of the CDR3 DNA that was read is TGTGCCAGCAGTGAAGCAGTCAGTTATAGCAATCAGCCC. Its protein is CASSEAVSYSNQP. The CDR3 reads in full as CASSEAVSYSNQPQHF.

For this clone: The missing CDR3 end, 3 residues past where the read stops, is filled in from the germline J gene. This chain joins TRBV7-2 and TRBJ2-3, with 8 bases identical to TRBD1. The CDR3 has 13 residues. Germline CDR1 and CDR2: SGHTA and FQGNSA. CDR3 in amino acids: CASRSTGAETQYF. The sequenced CDR3 bases are TGTGCCAGCAGATCGACAGGGGCGGAGACG.

As to this clone: The germline gene is not matched at one end of the junction; a read error may be the cause. The DNA ends 3 residues before the CDR3 does, and the rest of the CDR3 is filled in from the germline J gene. In the same sample, other DNA sequences code for this CDR3. This chain joins TRBV19 and TRBJ1-3; D ambiguous. This CDR3 contains 18 residues. Germline V gene lookup returns CDR1 LNHDA and CDR2 SQIVND (reference sequence). CDR3 region: CASLPTGGFGESGNTIYF. Incomplete CDR3 DNA: TGTGCCAGTCTACCGACGGGTGGATTCGGGGAGTCTGGAAACACA.

As concerns this clone: The read is 3 residues too short to cover the CDR3 end, so that end is filled in from the germline J gene. This chain connects TRBV7-3 to TRBJ2-1; 10 bases fit TRBD2. V shed 5 bases, J shed 8 bases, and the junction held 15 bases outside the gene matches. In germline, CDR1 is SGHTA, CDR2 FQGTGA. This CDR3 contains 17 residues. The CDR3: CASSRGASGSMLDEQFF. CDR3 bases read: TGTGCCAGCAGCCGCGGCGCTAGCGGGAGTATGTTGGATGAG.

Notes on this clone: The sequence runs out 3 residues before the end of the CDR3; the remainder is reconstructed from the germline J gene. V gene TRBV29-1 combines with J gene TRBJ1-4; TRBD1 matches 8 bases. Germline-derived CDR1 and CDR2 are SQVTM and ANQGSEA. The V segment lost 7 bases and the J segment 2 bases; nucleotides outside the gene matches: 0. The CDR3 extends over 12 amino acids. The part of the CDR3 DNA that was read is TGCAGCGCAGGGGGCACTAATGAAAAA. This gives the protein CSAGGTNEK. The CDR3, in full, reads CSAGGTNEKLFF.

As regards this clone: The CDR3 extends 3 residues past the end of the read, so its final part is completed from the germline J gene. J is TRBJ2-2 and V is TRBV11-3; 9 positions agree with TRBD1. Trimming removed 5 bases from V and 6 bases from J; junction bases left unmatched: 7. CDR3 size: 15 residues. CDR1 is SGHNT and CDR2 is YENEEA in the germline V gene. The CDR3 sequence is CASSQPGDRAGELFF. CDR3 DNA (partial): TGTGCCAGCAGCCAACCCGGGGACAGGGCCGGGGAG.

The CDR3: CASSGLAGSYNEQFF. Partial CDR3 DNA: TGTGCCAGCAGCGGACTAGCGGGCTCCTACAATGAG. The chain links TRBV9 to TRBJ2-1; TRBD2 matches 10 bases. The CDR3 end lies 3 residues beyond the end of the read and is filled in from the germline J gene. Germline CDR1 and CDR2: SGDLS and YYNGEE. The trim removed 3 bases at V and 0 bases at J, leaving 0 bases unmatched. The CDR3 is 15 amino acids.

Partial CDR3 DNA: TGCAGTGCTAGAGATTCCAGGGCCTACGAG. Translation: CSARDSRAYE. The CDR3 as a whole reads CSARDSRAYEQYF. The genes are TRBV20-1 and TRBJ2-7; maybe TRBD1 (5 bases). The CDR3 end lies 3 residues beyond the end of the read and is filled in from the germline J gene. CDR1 DFQATT and CDR2 SNEGSKA come from the germline V gene (reference sequence). V gave up 0 bases and J gave up 2 bases, with 8 bases separating them. The CDR3 length is 13 residues.

CDR3 residues: CASSYSQGSDTQYF. CDR3 DNA, as far as it was read: TGTGCCAGCAGTTACTCACAGGGTTCAGATACG. This chain links TRBV2 with TRBJ2-3; D is perhaps TRBD1 (6 bases). The read falls 3 residues short of the CDR3 end, and the missing part is taken from the germline J gene. This CDR3 contains 14 residues. Between the trimmed V and J ends, which lost 5 bases and 4 bases, there was a span of 13 bases. Per the germline V gene, CDR1 is SNHLY and CDR2 is FYNNEI.

On this clone itself: The read ends 3 residues shy of where the CDR3 ends; the end is completed using the germline J gene. This chain links TRBV6-2 or TRBV6-3 with TRBJ2-5; TRBD2 agrees at 8 bases. Germline lookup yields CDR1 MNHEY and CDR2 SVGEGT. The CDR3 contains 14 residues. Trimming at V came to 5 bases and at J to 5 bases, leaving 7 bases not matched to a gene. CDR3 bases read: TGTGCCAGCAGTCCAGCGGGAGTGCGCGAGACC. Translation: CASSPAGVRET. The full CDR3 protein is CASSPAGVRETQYF.

On this clone itself: The read ends 3 residues early relative to the CDR3; the germline J gene fills the gap. The chain joins TRBV20-1 to TRBJ2-5; D might be TRBD2 (5 bases). Germline V gene lookup returns CDR1 DFQATT and CDR2 SNEGSKA (reference sequence). The V end lost 3 bases, the J end lost 1 base, and 15 bases lay between the germline ends. The CDR3 sequence is 15 residues long. The CDR3 protein is CSASPADSTQETQYF. The CDR3 DNA, read in part, is TGCAGTGCTAGCCCCGCGGACTCTACCCAAGAGACC.

As regards this clone: Sequencing ends 3 residues short of the CDR3 end; the germline J gene provides the rest. V usage is TRBV6-2 or TRBV6-3 and J usage is TRBJ2-1; no firm D call. Germline CDR1 reads MNHEY; CDR2 reads SVGEGT. The V end lost 1 base, the J end lost 6 bases, and 10 bases lay between the germline ends. CDR3 length: 14 residues. The CDR3 protein is CASSYLGPRNEQFF. Partial CDR3 DNA: TGTGCCAGCAGTTACTTGGGCCCGCGCAATGAG.

Regarding this clone: Read coverage stops 3 residues before the CDR3 terminus; the germline J gene supplies the remainder. This sequence joins TRBV28 and TRBJ1-1; D remains unclear. This CDR3 contains 12 residues. Germline loops: CDR1 MDHEN, CDR2 SYDVKM. The sequenced CDR3 bases are TGTGCCAGCAGCCCCCAGCGGAGCAGG. Residues: CASSPQRSR. The CDR3 in full is CASSPQRSRAFF.